This is a list of T cell receptor beta chains from one sample in a study of glioma-infiltrating T cells after dendritic cell vaccination. Using immunoSEQ multiplex PCR, the repertoire was profiled, and TCRdb retains in-frame clones only, with some absent. The data contain approximately 99,000 clones, about 85% of them singletons. The sample was blood, taken after dendritic cell vaccination. The receptors shown here come from a human donor with glioblastoma. Each CDR3 is given with its conserved first and last residue. Each record gives: J gene, D gene, V gene, CDR3 protein. D genes are given only for firm matches.

TRBJ1-2 TRBD1 TRBV7-2 CASSFIGQGAGGYTF
TRBJ2-5 - TRBV6-5 CASSLNSPGETQYF
TRBJ1-2 TRBD1 TRBV5-6 CASSLVATGVYGYTF
TRBJ1-4 - TRBV18 CASSPADEKLFF
TRBJ2-2 - TRBV6-5 CASRQGPGELFF
TRBJ2-1 TRBD2 TRBV9 CASSAIREGPPKEQFF
TRBJ2-2 TRBD1 TRBV5-6 CASSSRLTGGTGELFF
TRBJ2-5 TRBD1 TRBV19 CASSRAGGESGETQYF
TRBJ1-2 TRBD1 TRBV7-2 CASSPPLQGARGGYTF
TRBJ2-2 - TRBV10-3 CAISENWEAGELFF
TRBJ1-6 - TRBV10-2 CASSEVGAGSPLHF
TRBJ1-1 - TRBV18 CASSPLPIGSVGTEAFF
TRBJ2-7 TRBD2 TRBV27 CASSSLAGFYEQYF
TRBJ1-2 - TRBV18 CASSPSRGSDYGYTF
TRBJ2-7 TRBD2 TRBV27 CASASPGREFHRARNYYEQYF
TRBJ1-1 - TRBV2 CASSEAGQGQLEAFF
TRBJ1-1 - TRBV25-1 CASSEYGRLEAFF
TRBJ2-7 TRBD1 TRBV5-1 CASSPGQTYEQYF
TRBJ2-3 TRBD2 TRBV4-1 CASSQKTTSGRLPDTQYF
TRBJ1-5 - TRBV28 CATKGTAGFNSNQPQHF
TRBJ1-5 - TRBV6-1 CASSDSVVQPQHF
TRBJ1-4 - TRBV6-5 CASSYSIRATNEKLFF
TRBJ1-1 - TRBV27 CASRSVNTEAFF
TRBJ2-5 TRBD1 TRBV29-1 CSVEGTGGETQYF
TRBJ2-7 TRBD1 TRBV14 CASSQDMLGQGDSYEQYF
TRBJ2-7 - TRBV6-5 CASSYSKGNRVEQYF
TRBJ2-7 - TRBV7-8 CASSLLGGDSYEQYF
TRBJ2-7 - TRBV10-3 CAISVGVNYEQYF
TRBJ2-5 TRBD1 TRBV19 CASSIRRDRVYEETQYF
TRBJ2-1 TRBD2 TRBV5-1 CASSLSGGTHNEQFF
TRBJ2-2 TRBD2 TRBV9 CASSVETSAQTGELFF